These 15 T cell receptor beta chains were all obtained from the same sample, sequenced in a study of T cells of healthy individuals listed by TCRdb under 2018. Library method: 5' RACE. The reads were generated on an Illumina MiSeq. The raw public data were reprocessed by TCRdb itself: fastp quality trimming at Q25, MiXCR clonotype calling, in-frame beta chains only. When rows share a CDR3 protein, they turn into one entry using the most common DNA and genes. For this sample there are 55,000 to 65,000 distinct CDR3 sequences; 16% appear just once. The ten largest clones capture approximately 4.6% of the sample. These receptors all come from a human donor in good health.

Turning to this clonotype: This may come from a read error, since a much larger clone is one base off. Written as DNA, the CDR3 is TGTGCCAGCAGTGAAAGGGGCAATCAGCCCCAGCATTTT. This sequence encodes CASSERGNQPQHF. The chain is built from TRBV6-1 and TRBJ1-5; D call uncertain. Germline loops: CDR1 MNHNS, CDR2 SASEGT. The CDR3 totals 13 residues. V lost 2 bases, J lost 2 bases, and 4 bases lay in between.

Worth noting for this clonotype: One end of the junction fails to match germline, which may point to a read error. The rearrangement joins TRBV5-1 to TRBJ2-6; either TRBD1 or TRBD2 may supply D (5 bases each). Germline V gene lookup returns CDR1 SGHRS and CDR2 YFSETQ. CDR3 length: 16 residues. This CDR3 reads CASSSGPQSGANVLTF. CDR3 DNA sequence: TGCGCCAGCAGCTCCGGGCCCCAGTCCGGGGCCAACGTCCTGACGTTC.

This clonotype occurred many times. Here the CDR3 DNA reads TGTGCCAGTAGTGACGGGAGTACCTACAATGAGCAGTTCTTC. It is translated as CASSDGSTYNEQFF. This chain joins TRBV19 and TRBJ2-1, with TRBD2 as a possible D gene (6 bases). This CDR3 is 14 amino acids long. V shed 5 bases and J shed 2 bases, with 10 bases lying between them. Germline V gene sequence: CDR1 LNHDA, CDR2 SQIVND (reference sequence). Drawing the rest from reference TRBV19 and TRBJ2-1, the complete variable domain is DGGITQSPKYLFRKEGQNVTLSCEQNLNHDAMYWYRQDPGQGLRLIYYSQIVNDFQKGDIAEGYSVSREKKESFPLTVTSAQKNPTAFYLCASSDGSTYNEQFFGPGTRLTVL.

This chain uses TRBV20-1 with TRBJ1-5; possibly TRBD1 for D (5 bases). V was shortened by 4 bases and J by 0 bases, with 10 bases between the two germline ends. This CDR3 region has 14 residues. CDR1 is DFQATT and CDR2 is SNEGSKA in the germline V gene (reference sequence). The CDR3 is CSAKTDSSNQPQHF. The DNA of the CDR3 is TGCAGTGCTAAGACCGACAGTAGCAATCAGCCCCAGCATTTT.

This clonotype was recorded a few times. This chain connects TRBV6-6 to TRBJ2-3; 8 positions agree with TRBD2. CDR1 is MNHNY and CDR2 is SVGAGI in the germline V gene (reference sequence). This CDR3 contains 17 residues. Trimming took 2 bases from V and 5 from J; bases not matched to a gene: 12. DNA for the CDR3: TGTGCCAGCAGTTACCTAAAAAGAGCGGGGGAAAGAGATACGCAGTATTTT. Its translation: CASSYLKRAGERDTQYF.

The rearrangement links TRBV9 to TRBJ2-7; 7 bases are shared with TRBD2. The CDR3 sequence is 15 residues long. Trimming removed 0 bases from V and 7 bases from J; junction bases left unmatched: 10. Germline V gene data show CDR1 as SGDLS and CDR2 as YYNGEE. CDR3 residues: CASSVGPEGGREQYF. As DNA, the CDR3 is TGTGCCAGCAGCGTAGGCCCCGAGGGAGGGCGAGAGCAGTACTTC.

At least ten counts were recorded for this clonotype. The rearrangement links TRBV7-9 to TRBJ2-7; D not certain. Germline V CDR1 and CDR2: SEHNR, FQNEAQ (reference sequence). Trimming left V 4 bases short and J 2 bases short, with 6 bases between. CDR3 length: 12 amino acids. CDR3 amino acids: CASSSGTYEQYF. CDR3 DNA sequence: TGTGCCAGCAGCTCCGGAACCTACGAGCAGTACTTC.

This clonotype was counted only a few times. This chain uses TRBV6-5 with TRBJ2-5, with D perhaps matching TRBD1 or TRBD2 (5 bases each). Deletions cut 0 bases from V and 1 base from J, with 9 bases between. The CDR3 runs to 15 residues. CDR1 is MNHEY, CDR2 SVGAGI, per germline. The CDR3 reads CASSYSGAAQETQYF. DNA for the CDR3: TGTGCCAGCAGTTACTCCGGGGCGGCCCAAGAGACCCAGTACTTC.

This clonotype was detected ten times or more. V gene TRBV12-3 or TRBV12-4 combines with J gene TRBJ2-3, with TRBD2 matching over 8 bases. CDR3 length equals 15 residues. The V gene end was trimmed by 8 bases and the J gene end by 3 bases; junction bases not matched to a gene: 10. The CDR3 bases are TGTGCCAGCGACTCAGGGACTAGAGGGACAGATACGCAGTATTTT. Residues: CASDSGTRGTDTQYF.

This clonotype was found a few times. V and J are TRBV7-9 and TRBJ1-3, with no clear D. CDR3 size: 12 residues. The germline gives CDR1 SEHNR, CDR2 FQNEAQ (reference sequence). The germline V and J ends were trimmed by 5 bases and 8 bases, with 10 bases remaining between them. The CDR3 reads CASSPMGDTIYF. CDR3 sequence (DNA): TGTGCCAGCAGCCCTATGGGTGACACCATATATTTT.

The chain employs TRBV6-1 and TRBJ2-7; D is unresolved. Germline V lookup: CDR1 MNHNS, CDR2 SASEGT. This CDR3 has 13 residues. The V gene lost 2 bases and the J gene lost 0 bases, with 5 bases spanning the gap. The CDR3 region has the DNA TGTGCCAGCAGTGAAAAGGGCTCCTACGAGCAGTACTTC. This sequence encodes CASSEKGSYEQYF.

This clonotype was seen many times. The V call is TRBV5-5, the J call TRBJ2-1, with D possibly matching TRBD2 (6 bases). V shed 5 bases and J shed 4 bases, with 16 bases lying between them. This CDR3 is built from 15 residues. CDR1 and CDR2 from the germline V gene are SGHKS and YYEKEE (reference sequence). CDR3 DNA: TGTGCCAGCAGTTTACGGGACTTGCCTTACAATGAGCAGTTCTTC. Protein: CASSLRDLPYNEQFF.

The V call is TRBV5-1, the J call TRBJ1-1; D is ambiguous. Germline lookup yields CDR1 SGHRS and CDR2 YFSETQ. Trimming removed 5 bases at V and 8 bases at J, with 10 bases between. The CDR3 is 11 amino acids. The CDR3 nucleotides read TGCGCCAGCAGGGCAGATGGCGAAGCTTTCTTT. Residues: CASRADGEAFF.

This clonotype occurred many times. The chain joins TRBV12-3 or TRBV12-4 to TRBJ2-7; D not resolved. The CDR3 covers 15 residues. Trimming took 7 bases from V and 6 from J, leaving 22 bases between them. The CDR3 spells CASISDLRKRGEQYF. As DNA, the CDR3 is TGTGCCAGCATCTCCGACTTGAGGAAAAGAGGCGAGCAGTACTTC.

The V call is TRBV20-1, the J call TRBJ1-1; no clear D. V shed 7 bases and J shed 1 base, with 13 bases lying between them. The length of the CDR3 is 13 residues. Looked up from germline, CDR1 is DFQATT and CDR2 is SNEGSKA (reference sequence). The CDR3 DNA reads as TGCAGTGGGTCGCACAGACCGAACACTGAAGCTTTCTTT. It codes for CSGSHRPNTEAFF.